This T cell receptor beta chain is drawn from a study of T cell responses to AZD1222 COVID-19 vaccine. Study as a whole: Pooled samples include second doses given at about 4 or 12 weeks. Study outcomes and limitations: Researchers took repertoire samples only after the peak T cell response had come.

TCRdb's copy holds only in-frame clones and misses some; the assay was immunoSEQ multiplex PCR. The sample lists fewer than 150,000 clones; 92% were seen once. V was clipped by 7 bases and J by 4 bases; unmatched bases: 9. Germline lookup yields CDR1 MDHEN and CDR2 SYDVKM. The CDR3 runs 14 residues. The table lists this clone with a count of one. Its antigen is not identified. The receptor comes from an adult in good health. The genes are TRBV28 and TRBJ1-1; TRBD1 matches at 7 bases. This sample comprised peripheral blood, obtained on day 0 of AZD1222 vaccination. The CDR3 DNA follows: TGTGCCAGCACTCTAATGACAGGGTTCACTGAAGCTTTCTTT. It translates to CASTLMTGFTEAFF.